This T cell receptor beta chain appears in the sequencing data of a study of shared clonotypes between healthy human individuals. Study-wide results and limits: Across a handful of donors, naive CD4 shared about 5%, naive CD8 under 4%, memory CD4 approximately 2.5%, memory CD8 around 0.42%. Across subsets, estimated richness was generally greater for naive than for memory populations.

The CDR3 sequence is 16 residues long. In germline, CDR1 is SGHRS, CDR2 YFSETQ. The ends lost 4 bases at V and 4 bases at J; junction bases unmatched: 6. Some 30,000 T cell genomes (around 190 ng DNA) went into each sorted-subset replicate. As originally analysed: Filtering was not the same, since immunoSEQ gave junction-only sequences without quality scores. TCRdb's table, derived via immunoSEQ multiplex PCR, lists solely in-frame clones and lacks some. Clone size and V and J calls were adopted from that table, with D and trimming inferred from the DNA. The repertoire has about a million clones, around three quarters of them found once; the top ten carry roughly 0.83%. Worth noting for this clone: The target antigen is unknown.

This receptor was taken from a man younger than 35 in good health. Some clones in this sample may be carry-over from other donors' samples. The chain carries TRBV5-1 and TRBJ2-1; 12 positions match TRBD2. The sample consisted of memory CD4+ T cells from PBMCs. Sample subset: CD45RA-negative fraction. CDR3 loop: CASSAGLAGSYNEQFF. The DNA for the CDR3 is TGCGCCAGCAGCGCTGGACTAGCGGGATCATACAATGAGCAGTTCTTC. Full variable domain (outside the CDR3, taken from reference TRBV5-1 and TRBJ2-1): KAGVTQTPRYLIKTRGQQVTLSCSPISGHRSVSWYQQTPGQGLQFLFEYFSETQRNKGNFPGRFSGRQFSNSRSEMNVSTLELGDSALYLCASSAGLAGSYNEQFFGPGTRLTVL.